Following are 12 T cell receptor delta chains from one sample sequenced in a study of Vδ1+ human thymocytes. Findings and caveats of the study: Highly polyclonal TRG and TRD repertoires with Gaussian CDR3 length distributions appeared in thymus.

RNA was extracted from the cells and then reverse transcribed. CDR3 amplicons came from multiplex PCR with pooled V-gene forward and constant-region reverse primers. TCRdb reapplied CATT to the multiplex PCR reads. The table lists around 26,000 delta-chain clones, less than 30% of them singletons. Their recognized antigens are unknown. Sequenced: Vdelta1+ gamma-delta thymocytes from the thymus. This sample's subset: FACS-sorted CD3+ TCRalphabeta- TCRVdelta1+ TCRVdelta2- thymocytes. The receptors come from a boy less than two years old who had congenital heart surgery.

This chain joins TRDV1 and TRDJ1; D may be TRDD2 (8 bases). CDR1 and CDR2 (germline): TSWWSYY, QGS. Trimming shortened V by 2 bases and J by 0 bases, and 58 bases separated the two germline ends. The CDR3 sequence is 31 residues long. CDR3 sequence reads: CALGEGVAASYSTGVSPALPLFFVYTDKLIF. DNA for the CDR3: TGTGCTCTTGGGGAAGGAGTGGCGGCTTCCTACTCTACTGGGGTTTCCCCCGCTCTACCCCTCTTTTTCGTGTACACCGATAAACTCATCTTT.

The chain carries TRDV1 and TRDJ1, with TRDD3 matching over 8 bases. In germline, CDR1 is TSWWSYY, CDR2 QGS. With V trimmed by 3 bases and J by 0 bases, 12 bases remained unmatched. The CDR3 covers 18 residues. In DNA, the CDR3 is TGTGCTCTTGGGGAGCCATCTGTACTGGGGGGTAACACCGATAAACTCATCTTT. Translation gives CALGEPSVLGGNTDKLIF.

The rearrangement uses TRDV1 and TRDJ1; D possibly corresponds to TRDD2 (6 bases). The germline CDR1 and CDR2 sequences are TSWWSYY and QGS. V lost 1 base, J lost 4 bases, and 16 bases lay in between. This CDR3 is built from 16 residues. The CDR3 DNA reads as TGTGCTCTTGGGGAACGGTCCTTCCCGGCCCTCGATAAACTCATCTTT. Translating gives CALGERSFPALDKLIF.

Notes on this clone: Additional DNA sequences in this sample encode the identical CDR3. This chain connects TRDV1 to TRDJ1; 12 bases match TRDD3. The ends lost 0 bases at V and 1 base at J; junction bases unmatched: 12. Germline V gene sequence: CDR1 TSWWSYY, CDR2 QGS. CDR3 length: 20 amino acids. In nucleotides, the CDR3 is TGTGCTCTTGGGGAACTCCTACGTGCTACTGGGGGATACCTCACCGATAAACTCATCTTT. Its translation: CALGELLRATGGYLTDKLIF.

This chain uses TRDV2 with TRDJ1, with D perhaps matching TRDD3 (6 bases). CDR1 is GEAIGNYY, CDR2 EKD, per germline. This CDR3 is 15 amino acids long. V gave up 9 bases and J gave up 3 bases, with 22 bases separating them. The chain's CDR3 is CATGLGGPPADKLIF. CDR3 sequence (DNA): TGTGCCACCGGGTTGGGGGGGCCACCAGCCGATAAACTCATCTTT.

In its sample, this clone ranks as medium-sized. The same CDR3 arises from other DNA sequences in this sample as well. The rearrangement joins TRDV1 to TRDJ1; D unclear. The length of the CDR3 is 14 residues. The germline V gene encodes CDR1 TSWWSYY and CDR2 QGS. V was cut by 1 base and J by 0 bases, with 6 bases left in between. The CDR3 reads CALGEPPYTDKLIF. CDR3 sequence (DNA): TGTGCTCTTGGGGAACCCCCCTACACCGATAAACTCATCTTT.

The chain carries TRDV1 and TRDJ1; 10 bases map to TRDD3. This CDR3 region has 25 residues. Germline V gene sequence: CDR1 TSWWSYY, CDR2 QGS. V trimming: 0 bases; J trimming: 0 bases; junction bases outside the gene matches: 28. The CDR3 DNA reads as TGTGCTCTTGGGGAACTTCCCCCCGACCGTGAGCAGACTGGGGGATGCGGGTCGTACACCGATAAACTCATCTTT. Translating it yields CALGELPPDREQTGGCGSYTDKLIF.

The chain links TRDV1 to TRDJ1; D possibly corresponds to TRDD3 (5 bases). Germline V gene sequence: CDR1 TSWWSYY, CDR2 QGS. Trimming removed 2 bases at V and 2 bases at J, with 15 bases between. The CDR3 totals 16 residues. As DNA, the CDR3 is TGTGCTCTTGGGGAAGACCCTTATCGGGGGACCGATAAACTCATCTTT. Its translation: CALGEDPYRGTDKLIF.

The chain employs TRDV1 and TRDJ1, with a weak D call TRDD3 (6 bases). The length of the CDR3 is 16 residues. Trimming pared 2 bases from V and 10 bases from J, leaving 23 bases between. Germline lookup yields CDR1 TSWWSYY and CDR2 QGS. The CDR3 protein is CALGETTIRGPSRLIF. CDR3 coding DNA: TGTGCTCTTGGGGAAACTACGATACGCGGACCGTCAAGACTCATCTTT.

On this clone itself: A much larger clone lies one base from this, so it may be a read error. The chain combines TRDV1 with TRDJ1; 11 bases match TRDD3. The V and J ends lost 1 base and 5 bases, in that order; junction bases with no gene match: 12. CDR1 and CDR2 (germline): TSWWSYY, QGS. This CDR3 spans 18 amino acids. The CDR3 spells CALGERGPYWGIEDKLIF. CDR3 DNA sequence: TGTGCTCTTGGGGAACGCGGCCCGTACTGGGGGATAGAGGATAAACTCATCTTT.

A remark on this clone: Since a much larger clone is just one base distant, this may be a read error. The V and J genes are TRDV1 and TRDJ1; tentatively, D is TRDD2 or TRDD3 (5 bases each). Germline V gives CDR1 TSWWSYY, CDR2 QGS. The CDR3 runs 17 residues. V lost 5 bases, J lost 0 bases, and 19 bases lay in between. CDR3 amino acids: CALGSVGRLQYTDKLIF. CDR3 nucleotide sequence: TGTGCTCTTGGGTCCGTGGGGCGCCTACAGTACACCGATAAACTCATCTTT.

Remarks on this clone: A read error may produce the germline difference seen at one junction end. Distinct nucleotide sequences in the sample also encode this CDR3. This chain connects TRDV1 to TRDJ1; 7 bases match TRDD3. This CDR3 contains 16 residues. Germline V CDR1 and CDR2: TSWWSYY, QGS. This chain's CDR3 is CALGERVWGAHDKLIF. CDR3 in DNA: TGTGCTCTTGGGGAACGCGTCTGGGGGGCCCACGATAAGCTCATCTTT.